The T cell receptor (beta chain) under discussion was sequenced for a study of shared clonotypes between healthy human individuals. Across the whole study: A donor's plate count was three for CD4 naive and three for CD4 memory; CD8 naive had two and CD8 memory one. Study-wide results and caveats: Generally, naive subsets (rather than memory subsets) showed larger estimated richness.

Of note for this clone: Antigen: not known.

TCRdb's table, derived via immunoSEQ multiplex PCR, lists solely in-frame clones and lacks some. This table holds 1,400,000 or so clones, just under 99% found once. Trimming pared 4 bases from V and 4 bases from J, leaving 10 bases between. Per germline, CDR1 SGHKS and CDR2 YYEKEE (reference sequence). CDR3 length equals 13 residues. J is TRBJ2-3 and V is TRBV5-5; TRBD1 might be the D (6 bases). The sequenced sample was naive CD4+ T cells sorted from blood. As for subset: CD45RA+ positively selected. This clonotype was sampled from a young man in good health. For the CDR3, the DNA is TGTGCCAGCAGCCCATCAGGGGCAGATACGCAGTATTTT. It translates to CASSPSGADTQYF.